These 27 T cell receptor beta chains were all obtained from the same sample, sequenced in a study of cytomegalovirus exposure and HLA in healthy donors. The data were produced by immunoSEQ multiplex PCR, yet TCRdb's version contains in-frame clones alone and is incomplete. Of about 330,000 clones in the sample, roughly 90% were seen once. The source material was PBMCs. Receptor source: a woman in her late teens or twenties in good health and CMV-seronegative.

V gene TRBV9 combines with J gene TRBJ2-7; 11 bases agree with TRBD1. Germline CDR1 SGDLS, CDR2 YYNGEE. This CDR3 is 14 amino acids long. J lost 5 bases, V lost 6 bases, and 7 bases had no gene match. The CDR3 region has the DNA TGTGCCAGCACCGCCGGACAGGGGGCCCACGAGCAGTACTTC. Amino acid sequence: CASTAGQGAHEQYF.

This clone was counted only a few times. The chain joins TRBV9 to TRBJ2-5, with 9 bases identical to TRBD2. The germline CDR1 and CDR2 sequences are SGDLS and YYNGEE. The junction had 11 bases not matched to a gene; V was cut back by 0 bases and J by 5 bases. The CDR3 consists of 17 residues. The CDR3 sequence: CASSVALASGIGETQYF. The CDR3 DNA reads TGTGCCAGCAGCGTAGCTCTGGCTAGCGGGATAGGTGAGACCCAGTACTTC.

In nucleotides, the CDR3 is TGTGCCAGCTCACCATCTCCGCAGGGGACCCAGTACTTC. Its protein is CASSPSPQGTQYF. The chain is built from TRBV18 and TRBJ2-5; D might be TRBD1 (5 bases). This CDR3 contains 13 residues. V lost 2 bases, J lost 7 bases, and 11 bases lay in between. CDR1 is KGHSH, CDR2 LQKENI, per germline.

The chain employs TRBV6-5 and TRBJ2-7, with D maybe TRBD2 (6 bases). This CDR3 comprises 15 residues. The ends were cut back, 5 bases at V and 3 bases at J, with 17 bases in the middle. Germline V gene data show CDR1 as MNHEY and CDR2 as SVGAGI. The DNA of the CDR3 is TGTGCCAGCAGTCAGCCGGGACGGGGACTCTACGAGCAGTACTTC. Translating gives CASSQPGRGLYEQYF.

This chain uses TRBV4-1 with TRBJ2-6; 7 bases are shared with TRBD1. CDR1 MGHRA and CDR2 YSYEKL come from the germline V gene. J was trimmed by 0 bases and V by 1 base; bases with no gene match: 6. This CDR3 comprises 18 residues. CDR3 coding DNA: TGCGCCAGCAGCCAAGTAGGGGGCCCGAGCTCTGGGGCCAACGTCCTGACTTTC. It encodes CASSQVGGPSSGANVLTF.

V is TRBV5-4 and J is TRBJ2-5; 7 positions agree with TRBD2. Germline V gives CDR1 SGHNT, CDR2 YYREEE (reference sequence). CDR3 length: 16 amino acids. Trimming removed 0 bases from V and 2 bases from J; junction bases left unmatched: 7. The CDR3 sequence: CASSLGLAVEQETQYF. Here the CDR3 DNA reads TGTGCCAGCAGCTTGGGACTAGCCGTTGAGCAAGAGACCCAGTACTTC.

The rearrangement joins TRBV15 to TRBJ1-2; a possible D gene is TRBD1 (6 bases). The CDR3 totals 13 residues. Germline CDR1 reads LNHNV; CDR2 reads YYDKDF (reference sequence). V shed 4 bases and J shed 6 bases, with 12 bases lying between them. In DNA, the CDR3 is TGTGCCACCAGCATGAGGACAGCCCATGGCTACACCTTC. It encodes CATSMRTAHGYTF.

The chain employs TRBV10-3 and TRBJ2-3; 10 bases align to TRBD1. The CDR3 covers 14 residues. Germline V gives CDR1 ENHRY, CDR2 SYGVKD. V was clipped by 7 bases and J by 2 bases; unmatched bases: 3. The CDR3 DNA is TGTGCCATCATGGGACAGGGGAACACAGATACGCAGTATTTT. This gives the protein CAIMGQGNTDTQYF.

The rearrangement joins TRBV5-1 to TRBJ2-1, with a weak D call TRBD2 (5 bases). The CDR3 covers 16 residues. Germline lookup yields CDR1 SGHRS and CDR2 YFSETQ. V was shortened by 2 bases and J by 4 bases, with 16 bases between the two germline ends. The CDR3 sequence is CASSFSDYPRYNEQFF. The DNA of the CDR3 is TGCGCCAGCAGCTTCTCCGACTACCCCCGATACAATGAGCAGTTCTTC.

The CDR3 spells CASSGNLKQGARIGYTF. The CDR3 DNA follows: TGTGCCAGCAGTGGGAATCTGAAACAGGGGGCGAGAATCGGCTACACCTTC. V gene TRBV2 combines with J gene TRBJ1-2; 9 nucleotides align to TRBD1. This CDR3 is 17 amino acids long. The V segment lost 4 bases and the J segment 8 bases; nucleotides outside the gene matches: 17. CDR1 and CDR2 (germline): SNHLY, FYNNEI.

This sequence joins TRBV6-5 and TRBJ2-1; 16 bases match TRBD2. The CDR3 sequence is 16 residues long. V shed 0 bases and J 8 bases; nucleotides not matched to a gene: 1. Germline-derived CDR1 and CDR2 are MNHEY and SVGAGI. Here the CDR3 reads CASSYSGTSGRDEQFF. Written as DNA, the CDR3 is TGTGCCAGCAGTTACTCCGGGACTAGCGGGAGGGATGAGCAGTTCTTC.

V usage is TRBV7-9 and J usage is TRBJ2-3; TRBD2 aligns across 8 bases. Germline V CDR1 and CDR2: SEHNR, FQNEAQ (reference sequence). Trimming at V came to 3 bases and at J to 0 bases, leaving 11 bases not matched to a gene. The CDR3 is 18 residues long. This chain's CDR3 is CASSFKSSGSHSTDTQYF. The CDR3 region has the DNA TGTGCCAGCAGCTTCAAGTCTAGCGGGTCACATAGCACAGATACGCAGTATTTT.

CDR3: CASSGLAHLGFYEQYF. The CDR3 bases are TGTGCCAGCAGTGGACTAGCGCACCTGGGGTTCTACGAGCAGTACTTC. The chain has TRBV28 and TRBJ2-7; the match to TRBD2 covers 9 bases. Germline-derived CDR1 and CDR2 are MDHEN and SYDVKM. The CDR3 consists of 16 residues. Trimming at V came to 5 bases and at J to 3 bases, leaving 11 bases not matched to a gene.

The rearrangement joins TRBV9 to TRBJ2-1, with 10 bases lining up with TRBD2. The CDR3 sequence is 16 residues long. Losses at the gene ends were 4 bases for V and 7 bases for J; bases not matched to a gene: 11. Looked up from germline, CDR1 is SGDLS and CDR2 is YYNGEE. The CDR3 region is CASSPGGLAGVNEQFF. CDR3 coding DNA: TGTGCCAGCAGCCCTGGGGGGCTAGCGGGAGTGAATGAGCAGTTCTTC. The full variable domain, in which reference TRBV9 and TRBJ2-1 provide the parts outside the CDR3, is DSGVTQTPKHLITATGQRVTLRCSPRSGDLSVYWYQQSLDQGLQFLIQYYNGEERAKGNILERFSAQQFPDLHSELNLSSLELGDSALYFCASSPGGLAGVNEQFFGPGTRLTVL.

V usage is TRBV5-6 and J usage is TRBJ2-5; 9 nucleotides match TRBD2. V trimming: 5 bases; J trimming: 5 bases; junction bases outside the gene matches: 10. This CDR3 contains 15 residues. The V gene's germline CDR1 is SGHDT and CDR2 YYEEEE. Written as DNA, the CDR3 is TGTGCCAGCAGGATGATAGCGGGAGAACTCGAGACCCAGTACTTC. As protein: CASRMIAGELETQYF.

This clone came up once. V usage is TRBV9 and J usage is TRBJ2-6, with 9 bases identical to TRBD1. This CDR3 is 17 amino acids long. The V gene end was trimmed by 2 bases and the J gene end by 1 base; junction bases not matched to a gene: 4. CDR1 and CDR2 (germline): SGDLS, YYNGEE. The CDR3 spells CASSVVGQGSGANVLTF. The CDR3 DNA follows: TGTGCCAGCAGCGTCGTTGGACAGGGGTCTGGGGCCAACGTCCTGACTTTC.

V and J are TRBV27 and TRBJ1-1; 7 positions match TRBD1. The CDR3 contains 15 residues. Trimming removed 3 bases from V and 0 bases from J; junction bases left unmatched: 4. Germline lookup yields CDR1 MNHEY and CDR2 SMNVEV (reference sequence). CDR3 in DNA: TGTGCCAGCAGTTTGGGGGACAGCTTGAACACTGAAGCTTTCTTT. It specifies CASSLGDSLNTEAFF.

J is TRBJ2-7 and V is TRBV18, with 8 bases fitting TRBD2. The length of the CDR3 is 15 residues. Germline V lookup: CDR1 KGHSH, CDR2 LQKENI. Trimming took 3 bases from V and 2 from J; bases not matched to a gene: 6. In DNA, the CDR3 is TGTGCCAGCTCACCGAGCGGGAGCGCAACCTACGAGCAGTACTTC. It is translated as CASSPSGSATYEQYF.

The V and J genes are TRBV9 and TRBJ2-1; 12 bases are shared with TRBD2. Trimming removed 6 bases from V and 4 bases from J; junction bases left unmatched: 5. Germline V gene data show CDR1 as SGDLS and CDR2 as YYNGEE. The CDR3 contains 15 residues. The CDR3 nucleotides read TGTGCCAGCAACCTAGCGGGAGGGCCTTACAATGAGCAGTTCTTC. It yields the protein CASNLAGGPYNEQFF.

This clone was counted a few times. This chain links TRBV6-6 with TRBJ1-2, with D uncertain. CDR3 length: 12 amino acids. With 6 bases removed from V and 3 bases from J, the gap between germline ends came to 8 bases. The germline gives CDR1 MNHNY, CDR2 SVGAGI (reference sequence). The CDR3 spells CASRSQDYGYTF. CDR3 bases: TGTGCCAGCAGGTCGCAGGACTATGGCTACACCTTC.

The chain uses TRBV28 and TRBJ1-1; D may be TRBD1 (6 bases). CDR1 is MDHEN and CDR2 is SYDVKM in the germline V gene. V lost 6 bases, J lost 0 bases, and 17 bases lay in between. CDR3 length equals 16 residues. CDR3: CASRYPETGMNTEAFF. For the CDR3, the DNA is TGTGCCAGCAGATACCCAGAGACAGGCATGAACACTGAAGCTTTCTTT.

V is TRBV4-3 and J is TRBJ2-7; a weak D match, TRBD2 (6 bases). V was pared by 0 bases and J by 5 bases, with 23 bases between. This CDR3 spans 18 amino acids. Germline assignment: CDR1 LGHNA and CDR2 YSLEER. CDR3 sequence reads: CASSQDTSEIGSIHEQYF. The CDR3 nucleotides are TGCGCCAGCAGCCAAGATACAAGCGAGATCGGGAGTATCCACGAGCAGTACTTC.

The CDR3 protein is CAWSDRNTEAFF. The CDR3 bases are TGTGCCTGGAGTGACAGGAACACTGAAGCTTTCTTT. The J gene is TRBJ1-1, the V gene TRBV30; D ambiguous. The CDR3 totals 12 residues. Trimming pared 1 base from V and 1 base from J, leaving 4 bases between. Germline CDR1 reads GTSNPN; CDR2 reads SVGIG (reference sequence).

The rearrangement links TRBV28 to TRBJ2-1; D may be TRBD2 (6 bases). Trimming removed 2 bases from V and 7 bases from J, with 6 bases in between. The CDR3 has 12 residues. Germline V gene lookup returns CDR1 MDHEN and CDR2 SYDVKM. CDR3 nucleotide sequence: TGTGCCAGCAGTTTAGGGGGGAATGAGCAGTTCTTC. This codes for CASSLGGNEQFF.

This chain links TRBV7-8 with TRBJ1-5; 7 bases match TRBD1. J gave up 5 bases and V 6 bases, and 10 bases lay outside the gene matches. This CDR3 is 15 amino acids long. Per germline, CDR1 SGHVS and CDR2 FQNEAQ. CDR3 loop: CASSPGGSDHQPQHF. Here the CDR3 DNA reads TGTGCCAGCAGTCCAGGGGGGTCAGACCATCAGCCCCAGCATTTT.

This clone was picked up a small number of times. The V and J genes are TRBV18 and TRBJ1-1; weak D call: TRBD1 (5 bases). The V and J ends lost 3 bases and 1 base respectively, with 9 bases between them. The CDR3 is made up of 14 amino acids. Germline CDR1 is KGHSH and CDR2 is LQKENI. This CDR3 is CASSPKTANTEAFF. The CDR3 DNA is TGTGCCAGCTCACCGAAGACAGCGAACACTGAAGCTTTCTTT.

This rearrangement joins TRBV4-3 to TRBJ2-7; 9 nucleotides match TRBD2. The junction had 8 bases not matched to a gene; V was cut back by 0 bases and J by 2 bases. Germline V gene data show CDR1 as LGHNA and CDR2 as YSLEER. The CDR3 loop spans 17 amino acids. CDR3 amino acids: CASSQDLASGTPYEQYF. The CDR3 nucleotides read TGCGCCAGCAGCCAAGATTTAGCTAGCGGGACCCCCTACGAGCAGTACTTC.